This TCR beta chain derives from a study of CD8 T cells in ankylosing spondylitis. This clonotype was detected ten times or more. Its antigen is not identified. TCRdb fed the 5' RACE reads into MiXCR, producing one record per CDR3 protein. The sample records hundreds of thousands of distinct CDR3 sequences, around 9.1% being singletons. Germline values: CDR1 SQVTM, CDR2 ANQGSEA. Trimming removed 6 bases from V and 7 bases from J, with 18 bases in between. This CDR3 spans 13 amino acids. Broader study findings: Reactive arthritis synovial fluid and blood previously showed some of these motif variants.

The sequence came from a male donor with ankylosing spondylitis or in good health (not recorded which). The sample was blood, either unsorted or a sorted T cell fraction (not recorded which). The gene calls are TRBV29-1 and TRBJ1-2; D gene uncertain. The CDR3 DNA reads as TGCAGCGTACCCGCGGCGGACTATAGTGGCTACACCTTC. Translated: CSVPAADYSGYTF.